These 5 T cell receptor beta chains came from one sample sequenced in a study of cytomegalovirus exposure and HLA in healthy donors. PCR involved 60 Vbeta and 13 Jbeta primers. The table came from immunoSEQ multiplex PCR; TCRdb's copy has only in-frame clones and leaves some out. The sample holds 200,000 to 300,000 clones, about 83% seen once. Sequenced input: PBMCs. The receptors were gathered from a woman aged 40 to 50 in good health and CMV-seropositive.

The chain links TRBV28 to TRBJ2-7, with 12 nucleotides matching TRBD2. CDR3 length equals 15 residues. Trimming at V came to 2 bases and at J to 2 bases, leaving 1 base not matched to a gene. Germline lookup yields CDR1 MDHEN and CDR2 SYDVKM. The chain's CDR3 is CASSLGTSGPYEQYF. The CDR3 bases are TGTGCCAGCAGTTTAGGGACTAGCGGGCCCTACGAGCAGTACTTC.

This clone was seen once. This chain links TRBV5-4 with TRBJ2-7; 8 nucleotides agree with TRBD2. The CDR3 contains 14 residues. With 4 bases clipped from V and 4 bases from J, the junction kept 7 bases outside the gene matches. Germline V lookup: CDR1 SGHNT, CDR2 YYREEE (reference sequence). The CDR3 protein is CASSPSGGRYEQYF. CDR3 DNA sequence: TGTGCCAGCAGCCCCTCCGGCGGGAGGTACGAGCAGTACTTC.

The CDR3 region has the DNA TGTGCCAGCAGCTCGGGGGGCGGGAGGGCCGTAGATGAGCAGTTCTTC. It translates to CASSSGGGRAVDEQFF. This sequence joins TRBV7-6 and TRBJ2-1; 9 nucleotides align to TRBD2. The CDR3 has 16 residues. Unmatched junction bases numbered 12, after V lost 4 bases and J lost 8 bases. The germline gives CDR1 SGHVS, CDR2 FNYEAQ.

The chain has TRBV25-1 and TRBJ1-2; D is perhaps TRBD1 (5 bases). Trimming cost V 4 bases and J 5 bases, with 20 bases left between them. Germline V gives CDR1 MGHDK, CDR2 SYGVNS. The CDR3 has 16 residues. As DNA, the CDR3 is TGTGCCAGCAGTGTCCGTATACAGGCACAGTCGTATGGCTACACCTTC. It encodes CASSVRIQAQSYGYTF.

CDR3 protein: CSVTSTGGTGANVLTF. CDR3 DNA: TGCAGCGTCACCTCAACGGGGGGTACTGGGGCCAACGTCCTGACTTTC. This sequence joins TRBV29-1 and TRBJ2-6; 7 bases are a match to TRBD2. From germline, CDR1 is SQVTM and CDR2 ANQGSEA. This CDR3 spans 16 amino acids. V was clipped by 6 bases and J by 2 bases; unmatched bases: 10.